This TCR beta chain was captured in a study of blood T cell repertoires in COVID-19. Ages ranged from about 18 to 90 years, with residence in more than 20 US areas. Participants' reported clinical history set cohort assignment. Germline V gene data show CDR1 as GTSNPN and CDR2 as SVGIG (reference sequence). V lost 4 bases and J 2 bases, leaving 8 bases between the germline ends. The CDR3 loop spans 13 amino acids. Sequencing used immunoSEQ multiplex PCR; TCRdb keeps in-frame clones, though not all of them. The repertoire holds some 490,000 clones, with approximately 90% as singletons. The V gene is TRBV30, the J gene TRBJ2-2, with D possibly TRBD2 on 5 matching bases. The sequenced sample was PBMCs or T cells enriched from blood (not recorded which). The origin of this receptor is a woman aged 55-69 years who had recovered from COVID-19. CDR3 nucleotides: TGTGCCTGGACCGAGGGTAACACCGGGGAGCTGTTTTTT. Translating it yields CAWTEGNTGELFF.